This T cell receptor beta chain is from a study of regulatory T cells in long-lasting Graves disease. The germline V gene has CDR1 MNHNS and CDR2 SASEGT. The V and J ends lost 3 bases and 1 base respectively, with 9 bases between them. The CDR3 contains 14 residues. This clonotype was observed at least ten times. Specified time point: newly diagnosed GD, antithyroid drugs for less than 3 months. PBMCs provided the RNA from which the TCR library was made. Library construction for TCR beta used iRepertoire HTBI primers and Arm-PCR of CDR3 regions. A single record per CDR3 protein comes from TCRdb applying MiXCR to the multiplex PCR reads. The table shows 550,000 to 650,000 distinct CDR3 sequences, with about 16% occurring only once. These data also formed part of another study, on T cells in Graves' hyperthyroidism and ophthalmopathy.

This rearrangement joins TRBV6-1 to TRBJ1-1; D not resolved. Sequenced here: peripheral blood mononuclear cells (PBMCs), sampled at new diagnosis, from a patient treated with antithyroid drugs. This TCR was sampled from a man between 18 and 29 years old with Graves disease. The CDR3 protein is CASSEELTNTEAFF. As DNA, the CDR3 is TGTGCCAGCAGTGAGGAGCTGACGAACACTGAAGCTTTCTTT.